A single sample is the source of the 23 T cell receptor beta chains below, sequenced in a study of CD8 T cells in ankylosing spondylitis. Each CDR3 protein gets one entry after TCRdb re-called the 5' RACE reads with MiXCR. This table holds a few hundred thousand distinct CDR3 sequences, under 30% found once. What was sequenced was blood, either unsorted or a sorted T cell fraction (not recorded which). These receptors were collected from a male donor with ankylosing spondylitis or in good health (not recorded which).

This clonotype occurred many times. This chain connects TRBV20-1 to TRBJ1-1; D gene unclear. Germline V CDR1 and CDR2: DFQATT, SNEGSKA (reference sequence). Trimming pared 7 bases from V and 5 bases from J, leaving 11 bases between. This CDR3 contains 11 residues. This CDR3 reads CSVRLRTEAFF. CDR3 sequence (DNA): TGCAGTGTCAGGTTAAGGACTGAAGCTTTCTTT.

This clonotype was observed a handful of times. This chain connects TRBV20-1 to TRBJ2-1; 9 bases map to TRBD1. The germline CDR1 and CDR2 sequences are DFQATT and SNEGSKA (reference sequence). The CDR3 consists of 14 residues. V lost 7 bases, J lost 7 bases, and 11 bases stayed unmatched. The CDR3 sequence: CSVEAGQGRNEQFF. Written as DNA, the CDR3 is TGCAGTGTAGAAGCTGGACAGGGGAGGAATGAGCAGTTCTTC.

This clonotype showed up many times. V usage is TRBV12-3 or TRBV12-4 and J usage is TRBJ2-5; either TRBD1 or TRBD2 may supply D (5 bases each). V was shortened by 5 bases and J by 4 bases, with 8 bases between the two germline ends. This CDR3 has 12 amino acids. Here the CDR3 DNA reads TGTGCCAGCAGTATGGGGGTAGAGACCCAGTACTTC. This codes for CASSMGVETQYF.

In its sample, this clonotype was seen many times. This chain links TRBV29-1 with TRBJ1-1, with D possibly being TRBD1 (6 bases). Trimming took 2 bases from V and 1 from J, leaving 14 bases between them. CDR1 and CDR2 from the germline V gene are SQVTM and ANQGSEA. The length of the CDR3 is 15 residues. Here the CDR3 reads CSVEPRQARNTEAFF. CDR3 coding DNA: TGCAGCGTTGAACCGAGACAGGCTCGGAACACTGAAGCTTTCTTT.

This clonotype showed up just a few times. The genes are TRBV20-1 and TRBJ2-5; the match to TRBD2 covers 7 bases. This CDR3 has 14 amino acids. CDR1 is DFQATT, CDR2 SNEGSKA, per germline (reference sequence). With V trimmed by 5 bases and J by 3 bases, 9 bases remained unmatched. CDR3 loop: CSAYGGLGEETQYF. The CDR3 DNA sequence: TGCAGTGCTTACGGAGGACTAGGGGAAGAGACCCAGTACTTC.

This clonotype has more than one count but fewer than ten. The chain employs TRBV20-1 and TRBJ2-5, with no clear D. Between the trimmed V and J ends, which lost 0 bases and 4 bases, there was a span of 12 bases. This CDR3 has 14 residues. Germline assignment: CDR1 DFQATT and CDR2 SNEGSKA (reference sequence). CDR3 in DNA: TGCAGTGCTAGAGATGGGCGGTGGGTAGAGACCCAGTACTTC. Its translation is CSARDGRWVETQYF.

The V call is TRBV2, the J call TRBJ2-2; maybe TRBD1 (6 bases). Per the germline V gene, CDR1 is SNHLY and CDR2 is FYNNEI. The CDR3 has 15 amino acids. Deletions cut 5 bases from V and 5 bases from J, with 15 bases between. CDR3 sequence (DNA): TGTGCCAGCAGTTACCGGGGCCAGGGGACCGGGGAGCTGTTTTTT. Translating gives CASSYRGQGTGELFF.

This clonotype was seen many times. The V call is TRBV20-1, the J call TRBJ2-5; 10 bases line up with TRBD1. Per germline, CDR1 DFQATT and CDR2 SNEGSKA (reference sequence). V shed 3 bases and J 14 bases; nucleotides not matched to a gene: 9. CDR3 length: 12 amino acids. The CDR3 DNA reads TGCAGTGCTAGTCCCGGGACAGGGGCCCCCTACTTC. Encoded protein: CSASPGTGAPYF.

This clonotype was observed many times. The chain joins TRBV7-2 to TRBJ1-2; D remains ambiguous. The germline V and J ends were trimmed by 2 bases and 2 bases, with 12 bases remaining between them. The length of the CDR3 is 15 residues. The germline gives CDR1 SGHTA, CDR2 FQGNSA. The CDR3 bases are TGTGCCAGCAGCTTATTTTCCCAAAGCAACTATGGCTACACCTTC. Its translation is CASSLFSQSNYGYTF.

This clonotype has a handful of counts. The genes are TRBV18 and TRBJ2-7; D may match TRBD1 or TRBD2 (5 bases each). This CDR3 is 14 amino acids long. Germline V gene lookup returns CDR1 KGHSH and CDR2 LQKENI. V was shortened by 5 bases and J by 4 bases, with 15 bases between the two germline ends. The CDR3 loop reads CASSTWDGPYEQYF. The CDR3 DNA sequence: TGTGCCAGCTCAACCTGGGACGGGCCTTACGAGCAGTACTTC.

This clonotype was seen at least ten times. The chain employs TRBV12-3 or TRBV12-4 and TRBJ1-2; D is possibly TRBD1 (5 bases). Trimming took off 8 bases at V and 5 bases at J, with 15 bases between the two ends. The CDR3 spans 13 residues. CDR3 bases: TGTGCCAGCGGGAAAGACAGTTATTATGGCTACACCTTC. Its protein product is CASGKDSYYGYTF.

This clonotype was counted ten times or more. CDR3 coding DNA: TGCAGTGCTTCAGCACCCCCAAGTAGCAATCAGCCCCAGCATTTT. Protein: CSASAPPSSNQPQHF. The chain has TRBV20-1 and TRBJ1-5; D remains ambiguous. Germline assignment: CDR1 DFQATT and CDR2 SNEGSKA (reference sequence). The CDR3 totals 15 residues. V was clipped by 5 bases and J by 0 bases, with 14 bases between them.

The CDR3 sequence: CASSESRVLKQFF. As DNA, the CDR3 is TGTGCCAGCAGTGAATCCCGGGTGCTGAAGCAGTTCTTC. The V gene is TRBV6-1, the J gene TRBJ2-1; no clear D gene. The CDR3 spans 13 residues. Looked up from germline, CDR1 is MNHNS and CDR2 is SASEGT. V shed 2 bases and J shed 11 bases, with 13 bases lying between them.

This clonotype was counted a few times. V is TRBV20-1 and J is TRBJ2-5; 12 bases line up with TRBD2. CDR3 size: 14 residues. The germline V gene encodes CDR1 DFQATT and CDR2 SNEGSKA (reference sequence). The V and J ends lost 5 bases and 2 bases, in that order; junction bases with no gene match: 3. In DNA, the CDR3 is TGCAGTGCTGCGACTAGCGGGGGTCAAGAGACCCAGTACTTC. This sequence encodes CSAATSGGQETQYF.

The CDR3 spells CSATDQTIDTQYF. The CDR3 coding sequence is TGCAGTGCCACAGACCAGACTATAGATACGCAGTATTTT. This chain joins TRBV20-1 and TRBJ2-3, with a tentative D call TRBD2 (5 bases). The CDR3 runs to 13 residues. Trimming shortened V by 6 bases and J by 5 bases, and 15 bases separated the two germline ends. Germline V lookup: CDR1 DFQATT, CDR2 SNEGSKA (reference sequence).

There are a few counts of this clonotype. The rearrangement links TRBV20-1 to TRBJ1-3, with TRBD1 identical over 7 bases. With 5 bases clipped from V and 3 bases from J, the junction kept 4 bases outside the gene matches. Germline V gene data show CDR1 as DFQATT and CDR2 as SNEGSKA (reference sequence). There are 13 residues in the CDR3. The DNA of the CDR3 is TGCAGTGCTTCTCCAGGGGGTGGAAACACCATATATTTT. Its protein product is CSASPGGGNTIYF.

V gene TRBV20-1 combines with J gene TRBJ2-1, with 8 bases aligning to TRBD2. Germline lookup yields CDR1 DFQATT and CDR2 SNEGSKA (reference sequence). The CDR3 is made up of 13 amino acids. Trimming took 6 bases from V and 8 from J; bases not matched to a gene: 9. CDR3: CSARGGSLDEQFF. The CDR3 bases are TGCAGTGCCCGGGGGGGTAGCTTAGATGAGCAGTTCTTC.

This clonotype was counted ten times or more. The V gene is TRBV3-1, the J gene TRBJ2-3; D is perhaps TRBD1 (5 bases). The CDR3 spans 13 residues. Between the trimmed V and J ends, which lost 7 bases and 0 bases, there was a span of 8 bases. Per the germline V gene, CDR1 is LGHDT and CDR2 is YNNKEL (reference sequence). In nucleotides, the CDR3 is TGTGCCAGCAAAGGACATAGCACAGATACGCAGTATTTT. It is translated as CASKGHSTDTQYF.

This clonotype was seen many times. The V and J genes are TRBV2 and TRBJ2-5, with no clear D. The CDR3 spans 11 residues. Trimming removed 4 bases at V and 5 bases at J, with 5 bases between. CDR1 is SNHLY and CDR2 is FYNNEI in the germline V gene. The CDR3 DNA is TGTGCCAGCAGTGTCGGGGAGACCCAGTACTTC. It encodes CASSVGETQYF.

The chain recombines TRBV25-1 with TRBJ2-5; D gene unclear. The CDR3 has 13 residues. V was clipped by 3 bases and J by 1 base, with 6 bases between them. Germline values: CDR1 MGHDK, CDR2 SYGVNS. In DNA form, the CDR3 reads TGTGCCAGCAGTGACACTTCCCAAGAGACCCAGTACTTC. As protein: CASSDTSQETQYF.

This clonotype has ten or more counts. J is TRBJ1-1 and V is TRBV29-1, with 7 bases aligning to TRBD1. The CDR3 covers 13 residues. The V gene end was trimmed by 7 bases and the J gene end by 6 bases; junction bases not matched to a gene: 11. CDR1 is SQVTM, CDR2 ANQGSEA, per germline. The CDR3 coding sequence is TGCAGCGGAAAACAGGGGAGATGGTCTGAAGCTTTCTTT. It encodes CSGKQGRWSEAFF.

This clonotype was counted between two and nine times. The chain is built from TRBV28 and TRBJ2-7; 8 bases align to TRBD2. Germline loops: CDR1 MDHEN, CDR2 SYDVKM. The CDR3 spans 17 residues. V lost 3 bases to trimming and J lost 5 bases; unmatched junction nucleotides: 15. CDR3 coding DNA: TGTGCCAGCAGTTTGGGTTGGGGGACTAGGCGTGGGGACGAGCAGTACTTC. This sequence encodes CASSLGWGTRRGDEQYF.

V and J are TRBV20-1 and TRBJ1-1, with D perhaps matching TRBD1 (5 bases). Deletions cut 2 bases from V and 4 bases from J, with 11 bases between. CDR1 is DFQATT and CDR2 is SNEGSKA in the germline V gene (reference sequence). The CDR3 has 13 residues. The CDR3 reads CSARKGATTEAFF. Here the CDR3 DNA reads TGCAGTGCTAGAAAAGGGGCCACCACTGAAGCTTTCTTT.